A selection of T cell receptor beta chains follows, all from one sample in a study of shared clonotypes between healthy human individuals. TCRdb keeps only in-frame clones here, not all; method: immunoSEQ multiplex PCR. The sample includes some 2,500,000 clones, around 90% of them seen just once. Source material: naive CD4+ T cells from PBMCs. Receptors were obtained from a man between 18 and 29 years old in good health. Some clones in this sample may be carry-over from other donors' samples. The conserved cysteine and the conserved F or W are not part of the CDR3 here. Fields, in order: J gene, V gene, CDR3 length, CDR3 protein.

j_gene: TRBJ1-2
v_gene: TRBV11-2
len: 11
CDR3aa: ASSLLAGYGYT

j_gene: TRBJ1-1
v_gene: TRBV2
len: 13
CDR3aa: ASRRDLSLGTEAF

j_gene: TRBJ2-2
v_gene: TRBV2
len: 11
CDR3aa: ARAGGLAGELF

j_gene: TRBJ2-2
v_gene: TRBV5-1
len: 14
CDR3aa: ASKLRLAGNTGELF

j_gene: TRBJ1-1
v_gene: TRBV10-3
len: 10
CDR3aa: ASQGLNTEAF

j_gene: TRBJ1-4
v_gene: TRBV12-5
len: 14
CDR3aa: ASGLGEGTSNEKLF

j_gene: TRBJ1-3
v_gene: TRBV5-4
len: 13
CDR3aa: ASSDPGTVGNTIY

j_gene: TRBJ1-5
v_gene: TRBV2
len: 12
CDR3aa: ASSRDGNNQPQH

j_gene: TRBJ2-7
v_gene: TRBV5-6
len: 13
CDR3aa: ASSSDRGASYEQY

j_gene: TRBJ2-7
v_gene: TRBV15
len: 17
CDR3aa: ATSRARGGASGSIYEQY

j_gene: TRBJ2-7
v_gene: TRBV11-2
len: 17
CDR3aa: ASSHIALGLAGITYEQY

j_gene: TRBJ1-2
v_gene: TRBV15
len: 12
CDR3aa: ATSRARDRYGYT

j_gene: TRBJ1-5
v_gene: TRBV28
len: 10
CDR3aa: ASAQGNQPQH

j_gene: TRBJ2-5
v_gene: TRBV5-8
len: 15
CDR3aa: ASSSYGTGEFQETQY

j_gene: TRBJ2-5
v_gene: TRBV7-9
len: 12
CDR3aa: ASTPRGGAPTQY

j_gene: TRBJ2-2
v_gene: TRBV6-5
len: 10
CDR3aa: ASSLAAGELF

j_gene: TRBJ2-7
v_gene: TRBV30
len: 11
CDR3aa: AWSPQRIHEQY

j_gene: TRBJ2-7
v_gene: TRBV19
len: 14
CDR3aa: ASSMRAFGKTYEQY

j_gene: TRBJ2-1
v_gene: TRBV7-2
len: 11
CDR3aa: ASSRQAGDEQF

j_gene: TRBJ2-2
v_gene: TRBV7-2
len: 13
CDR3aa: ASSLGYGRSKELF

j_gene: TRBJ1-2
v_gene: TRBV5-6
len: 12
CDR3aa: ASSLNFSPFGYT

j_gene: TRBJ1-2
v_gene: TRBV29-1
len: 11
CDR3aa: SVEVGQGYGYT

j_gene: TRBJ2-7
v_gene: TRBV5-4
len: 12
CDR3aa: ASSSRSGSYEQY

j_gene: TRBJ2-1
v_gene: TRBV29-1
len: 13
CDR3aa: SVAPGLPSHNEQF

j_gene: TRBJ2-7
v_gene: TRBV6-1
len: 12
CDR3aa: ASSPGQGIYEQY

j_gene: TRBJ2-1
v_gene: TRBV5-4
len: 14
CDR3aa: ASSDATSGRDNEQF

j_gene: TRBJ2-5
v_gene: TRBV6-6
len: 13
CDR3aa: ASSTPGLGVRSQY

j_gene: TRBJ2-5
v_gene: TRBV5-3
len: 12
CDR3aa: ARSLATGLETQY

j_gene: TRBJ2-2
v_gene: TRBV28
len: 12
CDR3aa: ASTPGGGAGELF

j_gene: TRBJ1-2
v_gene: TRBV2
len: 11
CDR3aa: ATTLGTDYGYT